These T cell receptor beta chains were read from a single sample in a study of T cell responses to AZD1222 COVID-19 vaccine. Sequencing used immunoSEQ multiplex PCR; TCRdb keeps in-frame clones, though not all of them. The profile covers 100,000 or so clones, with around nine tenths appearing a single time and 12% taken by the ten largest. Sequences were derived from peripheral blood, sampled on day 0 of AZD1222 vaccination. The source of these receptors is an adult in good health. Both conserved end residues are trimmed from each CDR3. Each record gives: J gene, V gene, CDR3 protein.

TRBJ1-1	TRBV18	ASRLNSLVEAF
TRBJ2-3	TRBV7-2	AISGLGDTQY
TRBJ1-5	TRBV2	ASSEYYDQPQH
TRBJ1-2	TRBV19	ASSMYARDFYGYT
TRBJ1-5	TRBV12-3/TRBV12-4	ASSLKAQPQH
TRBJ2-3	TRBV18	ASSPASGTDTQY
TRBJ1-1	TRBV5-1	ASSLEGGNTEAF
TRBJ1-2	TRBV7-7	ASSLVSGDRDLGGYT
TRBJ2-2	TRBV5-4	ASSLGGPPGELF
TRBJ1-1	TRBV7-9	ASSSLGGSAEAF
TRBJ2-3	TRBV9	ASSPQSTSTDTQY
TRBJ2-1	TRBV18	ASSPGSGINEQF
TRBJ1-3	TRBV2	ASSLMSGNTIY
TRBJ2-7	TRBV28	ASSRMGGSSYEQY
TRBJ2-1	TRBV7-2	ASSLGVPPGEQF
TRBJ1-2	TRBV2	ASRGTGFYGYT
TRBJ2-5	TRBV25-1	ASSESGGRETQY
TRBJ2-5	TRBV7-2	ASSLQAGLSQETQY
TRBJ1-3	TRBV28	ASSIRDRNSGNTIY
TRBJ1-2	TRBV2	ASSKEVWRGNHGYT
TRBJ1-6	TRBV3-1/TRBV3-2	ASSPSISYNSPLH
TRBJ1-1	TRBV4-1	ASSRDSNSETF
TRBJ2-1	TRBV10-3	ATLGGLYNEQF
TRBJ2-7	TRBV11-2	ASSLGTWEQY
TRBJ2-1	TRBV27	ASSRGNEQF
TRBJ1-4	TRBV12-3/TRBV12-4	ASSFKRNGKLF
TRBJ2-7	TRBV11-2	ASSLGRTGGEQY
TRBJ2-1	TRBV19	ASTPTSGNTNEQF
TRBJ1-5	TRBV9	ASSVDGHNNQPQH
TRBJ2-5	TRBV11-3	ASSATTSGAQETQY
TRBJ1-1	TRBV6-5	ASRSPGDTEAF
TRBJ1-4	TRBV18	ASSPQQGAEKLF
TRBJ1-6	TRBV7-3	ASSATGVNSPLH
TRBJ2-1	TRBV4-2	ASSRAPTGSDNEQF
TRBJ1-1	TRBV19	ASSMGRDRLNTEAF
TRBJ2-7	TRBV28	ASSSQDEQY
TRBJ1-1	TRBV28	ASSLRISEAF
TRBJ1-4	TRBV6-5	ASSDTGGTNEKLF
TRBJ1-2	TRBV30	AWSPGENYGYT
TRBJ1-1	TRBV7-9	ASRGVNTEAF
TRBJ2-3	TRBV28	ASSSLQGPDTQY
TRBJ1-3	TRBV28	ASTKRGGPGNTIY
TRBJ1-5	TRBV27	ASSLRWTGGFQPQH
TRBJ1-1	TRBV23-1	ASSQSSRKAF
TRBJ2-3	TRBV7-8	ASSSGLAGGPRDTQY
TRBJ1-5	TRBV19	ASSSAAGSNYQPQH
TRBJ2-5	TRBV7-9	ASITGTLGQETQY
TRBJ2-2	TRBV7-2	ASSLLRQLNTGELF
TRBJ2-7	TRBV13	ASSLGRASGEQY